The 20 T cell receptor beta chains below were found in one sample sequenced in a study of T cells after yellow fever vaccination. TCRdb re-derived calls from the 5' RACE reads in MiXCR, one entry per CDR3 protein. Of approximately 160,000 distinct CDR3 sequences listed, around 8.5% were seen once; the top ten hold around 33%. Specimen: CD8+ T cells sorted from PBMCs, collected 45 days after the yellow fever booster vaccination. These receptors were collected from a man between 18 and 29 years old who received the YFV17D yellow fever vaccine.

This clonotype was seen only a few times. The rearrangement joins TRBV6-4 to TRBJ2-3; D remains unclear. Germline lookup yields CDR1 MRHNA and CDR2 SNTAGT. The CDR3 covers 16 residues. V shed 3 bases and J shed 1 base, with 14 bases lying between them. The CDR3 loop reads CASSEGRNRGTDTQYF. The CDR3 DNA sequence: TGTGCCAGCAGTGAAGGACGTAATAGAGGCACAGATACGCAGTATTTT.

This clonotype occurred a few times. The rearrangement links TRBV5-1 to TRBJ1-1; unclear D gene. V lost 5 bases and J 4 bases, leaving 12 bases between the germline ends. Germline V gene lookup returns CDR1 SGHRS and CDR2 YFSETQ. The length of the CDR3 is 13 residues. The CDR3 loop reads CASRAPRGTEAFF. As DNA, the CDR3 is TGCGCCAGCAGAGCTCCTCGGGGCACTGAAGCTTTCTTT. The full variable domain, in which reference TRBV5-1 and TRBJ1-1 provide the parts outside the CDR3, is KAGVTQTPRYLIKTRGQQVTLSCSPISGHRSVSWYQQTPGQGLQFLFEYFSETQRNKGNFPGRFSGRQFSNSRSEMNVSTLELGDSALYLCASRAPRGTEAFFGQGTRLTVV.

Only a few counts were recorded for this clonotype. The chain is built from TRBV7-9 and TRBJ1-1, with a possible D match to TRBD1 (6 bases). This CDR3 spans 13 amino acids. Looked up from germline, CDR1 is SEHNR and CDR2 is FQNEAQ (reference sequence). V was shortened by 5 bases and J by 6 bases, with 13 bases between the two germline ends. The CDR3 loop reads CASSPAGVPEAFF. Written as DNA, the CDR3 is TGTGCCAGCAGCCCGGCAGGGGTCCCTGAAGCTTTCTTT.

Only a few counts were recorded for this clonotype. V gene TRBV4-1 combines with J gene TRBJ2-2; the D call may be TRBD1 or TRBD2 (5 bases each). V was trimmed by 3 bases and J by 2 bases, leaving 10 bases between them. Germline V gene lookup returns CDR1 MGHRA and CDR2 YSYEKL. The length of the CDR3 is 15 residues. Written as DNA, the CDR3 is TGCGCCAGCAGCCATCGAAGGGACAACACCGGGGAGCTGTTTTTT. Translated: CASSHRRDNTGELFF.

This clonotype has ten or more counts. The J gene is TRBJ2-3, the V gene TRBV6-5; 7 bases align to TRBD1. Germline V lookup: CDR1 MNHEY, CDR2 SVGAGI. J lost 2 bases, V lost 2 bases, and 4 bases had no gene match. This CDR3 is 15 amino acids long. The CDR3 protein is CASSYLGQNTDTQYF. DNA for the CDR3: TGTGCCAGCAGTTACCTGGGACAGAACACAGATACGCAGTATTTT.

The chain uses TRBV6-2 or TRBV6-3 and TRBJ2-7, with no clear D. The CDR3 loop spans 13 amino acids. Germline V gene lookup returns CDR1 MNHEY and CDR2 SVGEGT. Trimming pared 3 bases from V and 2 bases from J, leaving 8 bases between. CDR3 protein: CASSYPRTYEQYF. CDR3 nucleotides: TGTGCCAGCAGTTATCCCAGGACCTACGAGCAGTACTTC.

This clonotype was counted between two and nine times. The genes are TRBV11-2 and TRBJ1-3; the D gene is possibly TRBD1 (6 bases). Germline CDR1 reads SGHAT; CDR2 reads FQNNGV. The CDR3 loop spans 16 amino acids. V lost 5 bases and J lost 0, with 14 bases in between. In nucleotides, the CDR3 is TGTGCCAGCAGCGTTAGACAGGCGACCTCTGGAAACACCATATATTTT. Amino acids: CASSVRQATSGNTIYF.

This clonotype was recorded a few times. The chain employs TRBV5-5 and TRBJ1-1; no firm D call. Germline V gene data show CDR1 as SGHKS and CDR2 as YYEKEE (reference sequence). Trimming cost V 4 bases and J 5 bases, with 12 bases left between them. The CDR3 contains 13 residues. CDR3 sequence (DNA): TGTGCCAGCAGCCGCCGGATTGGTACTGAAGCTTTCTTT. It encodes CASSRRIGTEAFF.

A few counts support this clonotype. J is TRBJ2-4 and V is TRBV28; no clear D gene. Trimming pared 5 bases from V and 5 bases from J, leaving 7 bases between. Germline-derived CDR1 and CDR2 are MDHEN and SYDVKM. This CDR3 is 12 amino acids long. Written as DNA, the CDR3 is TGTGCCAGCAGTCACCTAGAAAACATTCAGTACTTC. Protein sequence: CASSHLENIQYF.

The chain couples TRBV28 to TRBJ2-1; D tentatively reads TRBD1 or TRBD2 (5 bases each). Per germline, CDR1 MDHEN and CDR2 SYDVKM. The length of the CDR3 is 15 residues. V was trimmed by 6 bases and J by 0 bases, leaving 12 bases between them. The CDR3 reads CASSPGANSYNEQFF. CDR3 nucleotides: TGTGCCAGCAGCCCCGGGGCCAACTCCTACAATGAGCAGTTCTTC.

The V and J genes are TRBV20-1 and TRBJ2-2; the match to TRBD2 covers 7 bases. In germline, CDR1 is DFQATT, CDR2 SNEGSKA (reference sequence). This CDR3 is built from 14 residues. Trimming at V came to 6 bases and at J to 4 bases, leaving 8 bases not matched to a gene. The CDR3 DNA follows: TGCAGTGCCGAGGGCAGGGAGGGCACCGGGGAGCTGTTTTTT. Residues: CSAEGREGTGELFF.

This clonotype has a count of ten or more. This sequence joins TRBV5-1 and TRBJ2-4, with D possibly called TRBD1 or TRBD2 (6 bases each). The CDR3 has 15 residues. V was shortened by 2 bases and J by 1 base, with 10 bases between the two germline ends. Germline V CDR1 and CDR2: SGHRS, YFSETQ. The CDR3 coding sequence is TGCGCCAGCAGCTTCCGAGGGGGGGCCAAAAACATTCAGTACTTC. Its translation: CASSFRGGAKNIQYF.

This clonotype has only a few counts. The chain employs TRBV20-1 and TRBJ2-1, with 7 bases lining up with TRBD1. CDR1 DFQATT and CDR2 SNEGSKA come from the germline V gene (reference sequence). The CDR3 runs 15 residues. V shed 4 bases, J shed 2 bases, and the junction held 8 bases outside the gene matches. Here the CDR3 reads CSATHPDRAYNEQFF. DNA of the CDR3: TGCAGTGCTACCCATCCCGACAGGGCCTACAATGAGCAGTTCTTC.

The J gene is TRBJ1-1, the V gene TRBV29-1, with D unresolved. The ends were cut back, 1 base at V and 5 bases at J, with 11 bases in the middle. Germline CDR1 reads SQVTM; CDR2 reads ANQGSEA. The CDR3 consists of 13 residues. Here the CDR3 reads CSVEGGGRTEAFF. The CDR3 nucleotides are TGCAGCGTTGAAGGGGGAGGGAGGACTGAAGCTTTCTTT.

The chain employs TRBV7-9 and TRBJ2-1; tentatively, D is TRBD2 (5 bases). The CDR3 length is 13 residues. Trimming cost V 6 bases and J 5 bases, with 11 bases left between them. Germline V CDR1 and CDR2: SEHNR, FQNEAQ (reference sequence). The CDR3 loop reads CASRPREHNEQFF. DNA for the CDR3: TGTGCCAGCAGACCCCGGGAACACAATGAGCAGTTCTTC.

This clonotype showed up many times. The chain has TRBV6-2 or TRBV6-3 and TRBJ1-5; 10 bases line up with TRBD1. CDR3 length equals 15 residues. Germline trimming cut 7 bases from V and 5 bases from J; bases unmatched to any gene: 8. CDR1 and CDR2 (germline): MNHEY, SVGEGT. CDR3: CASTNDRGQDQPQHF. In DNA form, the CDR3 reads TGTGCCAGCACCAATGACAGGGGGCAAGATCAGCCCCAGCATTTT.

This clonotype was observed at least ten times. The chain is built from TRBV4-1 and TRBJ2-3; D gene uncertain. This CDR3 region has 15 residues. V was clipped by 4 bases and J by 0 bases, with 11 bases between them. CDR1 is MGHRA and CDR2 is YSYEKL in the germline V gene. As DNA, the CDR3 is TGCGCCAGCAGCCCAAGGTGGGTCAGCACAGATACGCAGTATTTT. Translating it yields CASSPRWVSTDTQYF.

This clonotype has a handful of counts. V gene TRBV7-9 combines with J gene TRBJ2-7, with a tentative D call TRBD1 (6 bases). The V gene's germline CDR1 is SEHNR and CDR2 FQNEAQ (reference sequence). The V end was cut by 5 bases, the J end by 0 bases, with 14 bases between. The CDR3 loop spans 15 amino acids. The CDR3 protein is CASSATGFSSYEQYV. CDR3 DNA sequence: TGTGCCAGCAGCGCTACAGGGTTTAGCTCCTACGAGCAGTACGTC.

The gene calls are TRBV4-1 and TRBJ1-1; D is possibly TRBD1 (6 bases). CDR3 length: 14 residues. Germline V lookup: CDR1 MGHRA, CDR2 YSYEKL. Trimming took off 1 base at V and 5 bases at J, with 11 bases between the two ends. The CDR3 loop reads CASSQAQGGTEAFF. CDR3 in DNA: TGCGCCAGCAGCCAAGCGCAAGGGGGGACTGAAGCTTTCTTT.

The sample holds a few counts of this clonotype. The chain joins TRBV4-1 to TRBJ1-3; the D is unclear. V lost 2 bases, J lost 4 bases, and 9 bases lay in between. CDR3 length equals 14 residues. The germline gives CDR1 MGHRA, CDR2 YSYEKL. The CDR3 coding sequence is TGCGCCAGCAGCCAAACGGTTTCAGGAAACACCATATATTTT. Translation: CASSQTVSGNTIYF.